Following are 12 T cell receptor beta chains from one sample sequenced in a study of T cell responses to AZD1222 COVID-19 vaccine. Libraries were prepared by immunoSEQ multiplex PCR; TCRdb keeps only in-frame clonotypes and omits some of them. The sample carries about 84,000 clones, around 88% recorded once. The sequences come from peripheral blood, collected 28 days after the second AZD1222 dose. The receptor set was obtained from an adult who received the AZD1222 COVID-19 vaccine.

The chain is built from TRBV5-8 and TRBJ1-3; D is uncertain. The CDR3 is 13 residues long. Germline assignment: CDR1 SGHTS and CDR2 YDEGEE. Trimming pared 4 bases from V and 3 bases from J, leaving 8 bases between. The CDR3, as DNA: TGTGCCAGCAGCCCAGCGTATGGAAACACCATATATTTT. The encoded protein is CASSPAYGNTIYF.

CDR3 DNA: TGCAGCGCCCCGGGGGGACAGGGGGGCCAGCAGTACTTC. It encodes CSAPGGQGGQQYF. The chain links TRBV29-1 to TRBJ2-7; 11 bases align to TRBD1. V was clipped by 7 bases and J by 8 bases; unmatched bases: 10. CDR1 and CDR2 (germline): SQVTM, ANQGSEA. This CDR3 comprises 13 residues.

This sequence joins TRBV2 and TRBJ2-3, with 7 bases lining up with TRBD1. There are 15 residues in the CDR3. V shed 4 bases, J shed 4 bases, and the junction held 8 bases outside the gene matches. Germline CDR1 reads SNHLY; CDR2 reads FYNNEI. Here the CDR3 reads CASSADRAGADTQYF. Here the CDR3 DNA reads TGTGCCAGCAGTGCAGACAGGGCAGGGGCAGATACGCAGTATTTT.

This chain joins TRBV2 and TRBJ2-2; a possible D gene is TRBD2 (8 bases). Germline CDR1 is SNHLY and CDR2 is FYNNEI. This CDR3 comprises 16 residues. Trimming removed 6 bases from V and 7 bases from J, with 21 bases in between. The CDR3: CASSQISGGQSGELFF. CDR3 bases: TGTGCCAGCAGCCAAATCAGCGGGGGACAGAGCGGGGAGCTGTTTTTT.

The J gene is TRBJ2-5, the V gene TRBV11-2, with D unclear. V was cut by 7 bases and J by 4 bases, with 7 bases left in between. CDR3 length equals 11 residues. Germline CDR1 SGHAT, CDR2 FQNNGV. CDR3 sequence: CASTLRETQYF. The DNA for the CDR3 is TGTGCCAGCACCCTTCGAGAGACCCAGTACTTC.

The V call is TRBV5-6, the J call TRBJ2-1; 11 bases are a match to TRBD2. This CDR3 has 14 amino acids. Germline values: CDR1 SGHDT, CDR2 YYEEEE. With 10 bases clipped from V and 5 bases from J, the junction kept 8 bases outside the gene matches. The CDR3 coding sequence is TGTGCCGGCGAACTAGCGGGGGAACACAATGAGCAGTTCTTC. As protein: CAGELAGEHNEQFF.

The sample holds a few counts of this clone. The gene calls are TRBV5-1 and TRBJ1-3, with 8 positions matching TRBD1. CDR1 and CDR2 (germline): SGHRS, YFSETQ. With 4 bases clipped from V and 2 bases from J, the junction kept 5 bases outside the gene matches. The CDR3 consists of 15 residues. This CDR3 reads CASSTQTGAGNTIYF. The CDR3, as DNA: TGCGCCAGCAGCACCCAGACAGGGGCTGGAAACACCATATATTTT.

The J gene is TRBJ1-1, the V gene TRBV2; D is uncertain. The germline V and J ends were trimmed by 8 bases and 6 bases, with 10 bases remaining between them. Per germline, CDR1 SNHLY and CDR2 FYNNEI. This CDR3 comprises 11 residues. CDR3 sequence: CASRVAAEAFF. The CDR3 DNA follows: TGTGCCAGCCGTGTTGCTGCTGAAGCTTTCTTT.

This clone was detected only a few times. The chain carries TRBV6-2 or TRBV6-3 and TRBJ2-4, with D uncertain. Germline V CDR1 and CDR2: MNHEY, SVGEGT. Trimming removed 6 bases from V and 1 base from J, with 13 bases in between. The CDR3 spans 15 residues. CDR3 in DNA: TGTGCCAGCAGCTCAACCGGGCGGGCCAAAAACATTCAGTACTTC. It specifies CASSSTGRAKNIQYF.

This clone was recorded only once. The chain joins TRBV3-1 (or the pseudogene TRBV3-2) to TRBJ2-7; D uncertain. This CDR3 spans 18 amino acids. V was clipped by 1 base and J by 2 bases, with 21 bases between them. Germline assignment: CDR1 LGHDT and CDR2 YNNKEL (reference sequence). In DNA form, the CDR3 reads TGTGCCAGCAGCCAAGGGCCGCCCGGGTTACCCCCAGCCTACGAGCAGTACTTC. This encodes CASSQGPPGLPPAYEQYF.

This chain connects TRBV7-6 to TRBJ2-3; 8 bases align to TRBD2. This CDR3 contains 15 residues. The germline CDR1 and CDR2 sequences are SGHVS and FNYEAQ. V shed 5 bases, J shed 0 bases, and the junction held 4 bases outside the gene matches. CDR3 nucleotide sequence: TGTGCCAGCAGCCGGGGGGGGGCGAGCACAGATACGCAGTATTTT. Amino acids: CASSRGGASTDTQYF.

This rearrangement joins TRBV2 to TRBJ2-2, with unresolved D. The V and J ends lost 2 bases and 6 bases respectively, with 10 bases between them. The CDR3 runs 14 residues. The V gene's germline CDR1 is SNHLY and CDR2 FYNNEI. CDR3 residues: CASSELSGAGELFF. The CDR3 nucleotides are TGTGCCAGCAGTGAACTGAGTGGCGCCGGGGAGCTGTTTTTT. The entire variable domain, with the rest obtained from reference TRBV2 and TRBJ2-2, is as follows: EPEVTQTPSHQVTQMGQEVILRCVPISNHLYFYWYRQILGQKVEFLVSFYNNEISEKSEIFDDQFSVERPDGSNFTLKIRSTKLEDSAMYFCASSELSGAGELFFGEGSRLTVL.